The 21 T cell receptor beta chains in this list originate from one sample, sequenced in a study of CD4 T cells in relation to SARS-CoV-2 and coronaviruses. Before the COVID-19 pandemic, during about 2010-2019, CD4+ T cells were taken from unexposed donors. The cells were cultured for about 10 days before CD4+ T cells were isolated. No antigen has been assigned to these receptors. TCRdb's copy holds only in-frame clones and misses some; the assay was immunoSEQ multiplex PCR. This sample yields tens of thousands of clones, of which roughly 78% are seen a single time; roughly an eighth belongs to the top ten. The specimen was CD4+ T cells from PBMCs, cultured in vitro. Every receptor here comes from a human donor in good health.

The chain carries TRBV4-3 and TRBJ2-2, with no clear D. The CDR3 consists of 16 residues. Germline assignment: CDR1 LGHNA and CDR2 YSLEER. Trimming removed 1 base at V and 4 bases at J, with 13 bases between. The CDR3 region is CASSQGLGSSTGELFF. In DNA, the CDR3 is TGCGCCAGCAGCCAAGGGTTGGGTAGCAGCACCGGGGAGCTGTTTTTT.

The chain couples TRBV6-2 or TRBV6-3 to TRBJ2-3; D remains ambiguous. Germline CDR1 and CDR2: MNHEY and SVGEGT. V gave up 5 bases and J gave up 1 base, with 4 bases separating them. This CDR3 has 12 amino acids. CDR3 bases: TGTGCCAGCAGTGCAGGCACAGATACGCAGTATTTT. It specifies CASSAGTDTQYF.

This clone was detected once. The V gene is TRBV2, the J gene TRBJ1-1; D uncertain. This CDR3 region has 14 residues. The V end lost 6 bases, the J end lost 3 bases, and 14 bases lay between the germline ends. From germline, CDR1 is SNHLY and CDR2 FYNNEI. The chain's CDR3 is CASRSGVGYTEAFF. The CDR3 DNA follows: TGTGCCAGCAGGAGCGGGGTAGGGTACACTGAAGCTTTCTTT. The full variable domain, in which reference TRBV2 and TRBJ1-1 provide the parts outside the CDR3, is EPEVTQTPSHQVTQMGQEVILRCVPISNHLYFYWYRQILGQKVEFLVSFYNNEISEKSEIFDDQFSVERPDGSNFTLKIRSTKLEDSAMYFCASRSGVGYTEAFFGQGTRLTVV.

The chain links TRBV28 to TRBJ2-2; perhaps D is TRBD1 or TRBD2 (5 bases each). This CDR3 spans 13 amino acids. V lost 5 bases and J lost 10, with 14 bases in between. CDR1 and CDR2 (germline): MDHEN, SYDVKM. This chain's CDR3 is CASSPRGWEELFF. Here the CDR3 DNA reads TGTGCCAGCAGTCCCCGGGGCTGGGAGGAGCTGTTTTTT.

The genes are TRBV30 and TRBJ1-1; a weak D match, TRBD1 (5 bases). V was clipped by 8 bases and J by 10 bases, with 17 bases between them. The CDR3 spans 11 residues. Germline V CDR1 and CDR2: GTSNPN, SVGIG (reference sequence). In DNA form, the CDR3 reads TGTGCCGGCAGGGCCCTAGAGCGAGCTTTCTTT. It translates to CAGRALERAFF.

The chain joins TRBV6-6 to TRBJ1-1; D unclear. V was shortened by 2 bases and J by 7 bases, with 14 bases between the two germline ends. CDR1 is MNHNY, CDR2 SVGAGI, per germline (reference sequence). The CDR3 length is 14 residues. The CDR3 DNA is TGTGCCAGCAGTTACCCCCAGAGTTGGGGTGAAGCTTTCTTT. Its protein is CASSYPQSWGEAFF.

V is TRBV11-3 and J is TRBJ2-2, with TRBD2 matching over 9 bases. V was pared by 5 bases and J by 1 base, with 8 bases of the junction left unmatched. The CDR3 is 17 amino acids. Germline lookup yields CDR1 SGHNT and CDR2 YENEEA. In DNA form, the CDR3 reads TGTGCCAGCAGCGCCGGAGGCGGGAGGGGGAACACCGGGGAGCTGTTTTTT. It yields the protein CASSAGGGRGNTGELFF. Full variable domain (outside the CDR3, taken from reference TRBV11-3 and TRBJ2-2): EAGVVQSPRYKIIEKKQPVAFWCNPISGHNTLYWYLQNLGQGPELLIRYENEEAVDDSQLPKDRFSAERLKGVDSTLKIQPAELGDSAVYLCASSAGGGRGNTGELFFGEGSRLTVL.

As regards this clone: Within the sample, other DNA sequences also encode this same CDR3. The chain couples TRBV29-1 to TRBJ2-2, with D unclear. V lost 4 bases to trimming and J lost 1 base, with 4 bases between them. Germline CDR1 reads SQVTM; CDR2 reads ANQGSEA. The CDR3 is 12 residues long. The DNA for the CDR3 is TGCAGCGTTGGTAAGAACACCGGGGAGCTGTTTTTT. Translated, it gives CSVGKNTGELFF.

The gene calls are TRBV19 and TRBJ1-1, with D perhaps TRBD1 (5 bases). Trimming cost V 11 bases and J 3 bases, with 22 bases left between them. The CDR3 contains 15 residues. CDR1 LNHDA and CDR2 SQIVND come from the germline V gene (reference sequence). The CDR3 DNA is TGTGCCTCCTCAGATTCGGGGCTTCAGGACACTGAAGCTTTCTTT. Residues: CASSDSGLQDTEAFF.

Here the CDR3 DNA reads TGTGCCAGCAGCCCAGGGGGCACCGAAAAACTGTTTTTT. It specifies CASSPGGTEKLFF. The V and J genes are TRBV11-1 and TRBJ1-4; 8 nucleotides agree with TRBD1. Trimming at V came to 5 bases and at J to 8 bases, leaving 4 bases not matched to a gene. The CDR3 has 13 residues. Germline CDR1 reads SGHAT; CDR2 reads FQDESV (reference sequence).

This sequence joins TRBV5-6 and TRBJ1-5; D is undetermined. Trimming stripped 4 bases from V and 6 bases from J, with 11 bases between. The CDR3 sequence is 13 residues long. CDR1 is SGHDT, CDR2 YYEEEE, per germline. In DNA, the CDR3 is TGTGCCAGCAGCACCAGAAATGGTCAGCCCCAGCATTTT. This gives the protein CASSTRNGQPQHF.

The J gene is TRBJ2-1, the V gene TRBV10-3, with D tentatively TRBD2 (5 bases). The CDR3 is 14 residues long. V shed 9 bases and J shed 2 bases, with 14 bases lying between them. Per the germline V gene, CDR1 is ENHRY and CDR2 is SYGVKD. CDR3 amino acids: CAISSRGTYNEQFF. The CDR3 nucleotides are TGTGCCATTTCGTCCCGGGGAACCTACAATGAGCAGTTCTTC.

The chain carries TRBV15 and TRBJ2-7; the D gene is possibly TRBD2 (5 bases). The CDR3 runs to 11 residues. Germline V gives CDR1 LNHNV, CDR2 YYDKDF (reference sequence). The V and J ends lost 5 bases and 7 bases respectively, with 9 bases between them. The CDR3 protein is CATSATGEQYF. The CDR3 DNA is TGTGCCACCAGCGCCACGGGGGAGCAGTACTTC.

The genes are TRBV4-1 and TRBJ2-7; a possible D gene is TRBD2 (5 bases). Trimming removed 3 bases from V and 6 bases from J, with 12 bases in between. Germline V gene data show CDR1 as MGHRA and CDR2 as YSYEKL. The CDR3 consists of 13 residues. The CDR3 region is CASSHLLLAEQYF. DNA for the CDR3: TGCGCCAGCAGCCATCTCCTCCTAGCCGAGCAGTACTTC.

V gene TRBV27 combines with J gene TRBJ2-6; no definite D call. This CDR3 has 14 residues. Germline V gene data show CDR1 as MNHEY and CDR2 as SMNVEV (reference sequence). V was trimmed by 8 bases and J by 0 bases, leaving 8 bases between them. The DNA for the CDR3 is TGTGCCAGCCGGCAGCTCTCTGGGGCCAACGTCCTGACTTTC. Translated: CASRQLSGANVLTF.

This chain links TRBV18 with TRBJ2-3; the match to TRBD1 covers 10 bases. The CDR3 covers 15 residues. Trimming removed 4 bases from V and 4 bases from J; junction bases left unmatched: 5. CDR1 KGHSH and CDR2 LQKENI come from the germline V gene. The CDR3 here is CASSHRDRGPDTQYF. CDR3 sequence (DNA): TGTGCCAGCTCACACCGGGACAGGGGACCAGATACGCAGTATTTT.

A note on this clone: Germline is not matched at one junction end, which may reflect a read error. As DNA, the CDR3 is TGTGCTAGCAGCTTAGGGCTAGCGGGCACAGATACGCAGTATTTT. Translated, it gives CASSLGLAGTDTQYF. The J gene is TRBJ2-3, the V gene TRBV7-7; TRBD2 matches at 7 bases. The germline V gene has CDR1 SSHAT and CDR2 FNYEAQ (reference sequence). CDR3 length equals 15 residues.

This clone was counted between two and nine times. The J gene is TRBJ2-7, the V gene TRBV5-1; D gene ambiguous. V dropped 2 bases and J dropped 3 bases, with 12 bases sitting between them. The CDR3 runs 14 residues. CDR1 SGHRS and CDR2 YFSETQ come from the germline V gene. CDR3 amino acids: CASSFNSANYEQYF. CDR3 bases: TGCGCCAGCAGCTTTAACAGCGCCAACTACGAGCAGTACTTC.

The chain combines TRBV19 with TRBJ1-1; the D gene is possibly TRBD1 (5 bases). The CDR3 loop spans 15 amino acids. The germline gives CDR1 LNHDA, CDR2 SQIVND (reference sequence). V was pared by 3 bases and J by 0 bases, with 11 bases between. The CDR3 protein is CASSIGDGMNTEAFF. The CDR3 coding sequence is TGTGCCAGTAGTATTGGGGACGGAATGAACACTGAAGCTTTCTTT. Full variable domain (rest looked up from reference TRBV19 and TRBJ1-1): DGGITQSPKYLFRKEGQNVTLSCEQNLNHDAMYWYRQDPGQGLRLIYYSQIVNDFQKGDIAEGYSVSREKKESFPLTVTSAQKNPTAFYLCASSIGDGMNTEAFFGQGTRLTVV.

The rearrangement uses TRBV5-4 and TRBJ1-1; perhaps TRBD1 as D (5 bases). This CDR3 is built from 16 residues. Looked up from germline, CDR1 is SGHNT and CDR2 is YYREEE (reference sequence). Trimming left V 4 bases short and J 0 bases short, with 16 bases between. Here the CDR3 reads CASSRPWGGLNTEAFF. The CDR3 nucleotides are TGTGCCAGCAGCCGCCCATGGGGGGGTTTGAACACTGAAGCTTTCTTT.

The chain uses TRBV5-3 and TRBJ2-5; D tentatively fits TRBD1 or TRBD2 (5 bases each). TRBV5-3 is noted as an ORF with a role that remains uncertain. The CDR3 contains 11 residues. V was pared by 4 bases and J by 5 bases, with 6 bases between. The CDR3 loop is CARSEGETQYF. In DNA, the CDR3 is TGTGCCAGAAGCGAGGGGGAGACCCAGTACTTC.